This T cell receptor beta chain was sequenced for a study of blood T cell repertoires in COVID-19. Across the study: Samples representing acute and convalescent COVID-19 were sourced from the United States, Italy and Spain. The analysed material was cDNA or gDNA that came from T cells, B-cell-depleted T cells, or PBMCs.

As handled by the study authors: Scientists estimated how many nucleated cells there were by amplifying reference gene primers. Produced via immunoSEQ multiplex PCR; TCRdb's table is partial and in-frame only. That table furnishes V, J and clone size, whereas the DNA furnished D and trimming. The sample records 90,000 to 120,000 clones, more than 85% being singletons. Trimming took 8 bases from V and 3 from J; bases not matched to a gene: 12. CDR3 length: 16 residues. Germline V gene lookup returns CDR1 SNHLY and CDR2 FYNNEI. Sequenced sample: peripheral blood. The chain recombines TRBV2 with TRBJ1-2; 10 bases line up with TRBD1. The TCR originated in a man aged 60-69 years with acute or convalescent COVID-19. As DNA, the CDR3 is TGTGCCAGCTCCCGGGACAGGGGCCGTCAACACTATGGCTACACCTTC. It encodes CASSRDRGRQHYGYTF.